What follows are 4 T cell receptor beta chains derived from one specimen sequenced in a study of patients and donors after allogeneic stem cell transplantation (TCRdb year 2020). The protocol used for the library was RT-PCR. Sequenced on a NextSeq 550. Starting from the raw public reads, TCRdb applied fastp trimming at Q25, assembled clones with MiXCR and retained in-frame beta chains. Rows are combined by CDR3 protein, so each entry shows the most common genes and DNA. The sample profile shows about 150,000 distinct CDR3 sequences; about a third of them were found once. The ten top clones hold 50% of the sample. Sequencing was done on a sample of blood, either unsorted or a sorted T cell fraction (not recorded which). These receptors came from a human donor who was either an allogeneic HSCT recipient or a stem cell or donor lymphocyte infusion donor (not recorded which). It is not recorded whose cells these are; they may come from a transplant donor.

The V call is TRBV29-1, the J call TRBJ2-1, with unresolved D. The CDR3 length is 13 residues. V dropped 3 bases and J dropped 4 bases, with 10 bases sitting between them. Germline loops: CDR1 SQVTM, CDR2 ANQGSEA. Here the CDR3 DNA reads TGCAGCGTTGACCCGGACGGGTACAATGAGCAGTTCTTC. Amino acid sequence: CSVDPDGYNEQFF.

This clonotype was seen a handful of times. J is TRBJ2-2 and V is TRBV6-5, with 9 positions matching TRBD1. The CDR3 sequence is 16 residues long. V was clipped by 4 bases and J by 3 bases; unmatched bases: 6. Per the germline V gene, CDR1 is MNHEY and CDR2 is SVGAGI. CDR3 coding DNA: TGTGCCAGCAGTTCCTTACAGGGGGCCGACACCGGGGAGCTGTTTTTT. Translation: CASSSLQGADTGELFF.

The chain couples TRBV7-2 to TRBJ1-3, with no clear D. V lost 3 bases, J lost 1 base, and 4 bases lay in between. Germline-derived CDR1 and CDR2 are SGHTA and FQGNSA. The CDR3 runs to 13 residues. The CDR3: CASSFESGNTIYF. For the CDR3, the DNA is TGTGCCAGCAGCTTTGAATCTGGAAACACCATATATTTT.

This clonotype has just a few counts. This chain links TRBV12-3 or TRBV12-4 with TRBJ1-6; D perhaps matches TRBD1 (5 bases). The length of the CDR3 is 14 residues. Trimming took 2 bases from V and 7 from J, leaving 9 bases between them. The CDR3 loop reads CASSLKGPNSPLHF. As DNA, the CDR3 is TGTGCCAGCAGTTTAAAGGGACCCAATTCACCCCTCCACTTT.